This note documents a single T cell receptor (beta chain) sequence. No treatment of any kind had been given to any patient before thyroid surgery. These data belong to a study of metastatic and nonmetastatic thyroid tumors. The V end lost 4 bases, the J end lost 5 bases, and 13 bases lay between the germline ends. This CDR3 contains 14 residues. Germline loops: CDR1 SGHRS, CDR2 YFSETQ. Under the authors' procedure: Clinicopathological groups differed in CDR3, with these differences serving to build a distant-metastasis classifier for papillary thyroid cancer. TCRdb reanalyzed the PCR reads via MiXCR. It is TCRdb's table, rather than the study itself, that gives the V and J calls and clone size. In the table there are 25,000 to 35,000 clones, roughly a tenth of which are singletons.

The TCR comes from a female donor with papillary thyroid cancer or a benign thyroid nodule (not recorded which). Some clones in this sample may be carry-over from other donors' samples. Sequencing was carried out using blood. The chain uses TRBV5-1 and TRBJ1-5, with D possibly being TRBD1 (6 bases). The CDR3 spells CASSQGTNDQPQHF. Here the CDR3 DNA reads TGCGCCAGCAGCCAGGGGACGAACGATCAGCCCCAGCATTTT.